The T cell receptor beta chain under discussion was sequenced for a study of T cells in women clearing cervical HPV infection (dated by TCRdb to the late 2010s). About the full investigation: The cases were some 27 women with histologically confirmed HPV16-related CIN3 or worse, and 2 of these cases were invasive cancers. Cases and controls were matched on year of sample collection and on age within five years. Five blinded duplicates per group were added as quality controls, giving about 60 samples: some 50 participants and 10 replicates. Controls were 25 or so women whose single incident HPV16 infection cleared within 12 months without precancer or cancer developing. The parent cohort enrolled 10,000 or so women aged 18 or older in Guanacaste, Costa Rica, during about 1993 to 1995 and followed them for less than 8 years. This exploratory proof-of-principle case-control study, nested within the Guanacaste HPV Natural History Study in Costa Rica, compared TCR repertoires among women with different cervical HPV16 outcomes. For cases, the median interval between lesion detection and blood sampling was about 140 days, with an interquartile range of roughly 85 to 210 days. Blood from cases was drawn at the visit where the lesion was first identified, while blood from controls was drawn once the infection was no longer detected. Cases had a median age of approximately 34 years and controls had a median age of approximately 40, with no significant differences in baseline characteristics. Because only a few women had HLA typing data, the possibility that HLA type acted as a confounder could not be ruled out.

TCR beta CDR3 regions were amplified by multiplex PCR from an average of roughly 1,300 ng genomic DNA per sample using the immunoSEQ assay. Primer bias was corrected in the assay by using a complete synthetic TCR repertoire to establish an amplification baseline. The amplicons were sequenced using the Illumina platform. As for how the authors treated the data: Sequence errors were corrected by clustering with frequency ratios and a modified nearest-neighbor algorithm, and the sequences were then analyzed in the immunoSEQ Analyzer using IMGT gene definitions. At each rarefaction depth, TCR richness and evenness were averaged across 20 rarefaction repeats, and any sample with fewer sequences than the depth was left out. Wilcoxon rank sum tests with FDR correction were used to compare V, D and J gene relative abundances between the groups. In the blinded duplicates, the intraclass correlation was just under 97% for TCR richness and averaged 76.4% across 65 to 85 gene segments. Here the immuneACCESS table is served through TCRdb, limited to in-frame sequences with V and J called. Missing clones are a known gap in these copies; in checked studies unresolved V genes cover under half, and the rest lacks a known reason. V and J calls and clone size come straight from that table; D and trimming were deduced from the DNA. The sample's clone listing holds tens of thousands of clones. About 5% of the sample belongs to the ten largest clones.

Comments on this clone: This clone's antigen is unknown. The read comes to an end 3 residues before the CDR3 does, leaving the germline J gene to fill in the end.

The CDR3 runs 15 amino acids, cysteine and phenylalanine included. Only the CDR3 bases that were read are kept: 36 of them, in frame from base 1. Trimming removed 2 bases from V and 7 bases from J, leaving 15 bases between the germline ends. In the germline V gene, CDR1 corresponds to SGHTA and CDR2 to FQGTGA. Every participant had a single incident cervical HPV16 infection, and women with prevalent HPV16 infections were excluded. Cervical HPV DNA was detected with MY09/MY11 PCR, and genotyping was done with dot-blot hybridization. More than 14 mL of heparinized blood were centrifuged, and the buffy coat was split into aliquots, frozen at -30 degrees C, and then kept at -80 degrees C. Genomic DNA was extracted from buffy coat specimens using QIAGEN kits. The full study reports these points: TCR repertoire richness was significantly higher in CIN3+ cases than in controls across sequencing depths, while evenness did not differ. Random forest classifiers that combined richness and V gene abundances separated cases from controls with an estimated AUC of under 0.85. Because of the cross-sectional design, the study could not determine whether the associations came before infection or resulted from infection, and neither effector/memory subsets nor HPV-specific T cells were isolated. TRBV6-7 relative abundance was lower in cases than in controls (around 0.11% versus 0.15%; Bonferroni P = 0.0008). T-cell numbers per sample were unknown, so richness differences could reflect varying T-cell content rather than repertoire biology.

This clonotype was obtained from a woman aged 18 to 69 with a cervical HPV16 infection that either progressed to CIN3+ or cleared (not recorded which). The chain joins TRBV7-3 to TRBJ2-1, and perhaps TRBD2 as D gene, on 7 matching bases. Sequenced input: blood buffy coat. The encoded CDR3 is CASSLGGGGRNEQFF. Partial CDR3 DNA: TGTGCCAGCAGCTTAGGAGGGGGGGGCAGGAATGAG.